Listed here are 8 T cell receptor beta chains from one sample, sequenced in a study of identical twins. TCRdb reprocessed the 5' RACE reads via MiXCR and lists one record per CDR3 protein. The repertoire holds 350,000 to 400,000 distinct CDR3 sequences, with roughly 9% as singletons. Material: naive T cells sorted from blood. The receptors derive from a woman in her 50s in good health.

The V call is TRBV6-6, the J call TRBJ1-2, with D tentatively TRBD1 (5 bases). Trimming removed 6 bases from V and 4 bases from J, with 15 bases in between. The CDR3 runs 14 residues. CDR1 MNHNY and CDR2 SVGAGI come from the germline V gene (reference sequence). The CDR3 is CASSPLPGSYGYTF. In nucleotides, the CDR3 is TGTGCCAGCAGCCCTCTTCCAGGGTCCTATGGCTACACCTTC.

This clonotype appeared many times. The chain links TRBV29-1 to TRBJ2-1; D perhaps matches TRBD1 (5 bases). The germline V and J ends were trimmed by 6 bases and 7 bases, with 7 bases remaining between them. Germline assignment: CDR1 SQVTM and CDR2 ANQGSEA. This CDR3 contains 10 residues. The CDR3 loop is CSVTDNEQFF. In nucleotides, the CDR3 is TGCAGCGTGACAGATAATGAGCAGTTCTTC.

For the CDR3, the DNA is TGCGCCAGCAACCAGGGAGTACCTTCTGGGGCCAACGTCCTGACTTTC. Its translation: CASNQGVPSGANVLTF. The gene calls are TRBV5-1 and TRBJ2-6; possibly TRBD1 or TRBD2 for D (5 bases each). Germline assignment: CDR1 SGHRS and CDR2 YFSETQ. Deletions cut 6 bases from V and 1 base from J, with 14 bases between. The CDR3 is 16 residues long.

This clonotype was observed at least ten times. This chain's CDR3 is CASSLETSGSSEQYV. The DNA for the CDR3 is TGCGCCAGCAGCTTGGAGACTAGCGGGAGTAGCGAGCAGTACGTC. The chain is built from TRBV5-1 and TRBJ2-7, with 12 positions matching TRBD2. V lost 0 bases, J lost 6 bases, and 4 bases stayed unmatched. The CDR3 has 15 residues. The germline V gene has CDR1 SGHRS and CDR2 YFSETQ.

This clonotype showed up just a few times. The chain combines TRBV20-1 with TRBJ2-1, with 11 bases aligning to TRBD2. CDR3 size: 16 residues. The V and J ends lost 1 base and 7 bases, in that order; junction bases with no gene match: 9. Looked up from germline, CDR1 is DFQATT and CDR2 is SNEGSKA (reference sequence). DNA of the CDR3: TGCAGTGCTAGAGCGGTAGCGGGAGGGCTGATAAATGAGCAGTTCTTC. It is translated as CSARAVAGGLINEQFF.

This clonotype was detected only a few times. The chain combines TRBV7-9 with TRBJ2-1, with 11 bases identical to TRBD2. J was trimmed by 5 bases and V by 6 bases; bases with no gene match: 6. CDR3 length equals 15 residues. The germline CDR1 and CDR2 sequences are SEHNR and FQNEAQ (reference sequence). The CDR3 here is CASRLLAGVHNEQFF. CDR3 bases: TGTGCCAGCAGGCTACTAGCGGGAGTCCACAATGAGCAGTTCTTC.

This clonotype was seen only a few times. The rearrangement joins TRBV20-1 to TRBJ2-1; a weak D match, TRBD2 (5 bases). The germline CDR1 and CDR2 sequences are DFQATT and SNEGSKA (reference sequence). V was trimmed by 7 bases and J by 0 bases, leaving 7 bases between them. The CDR3 is 12 amino acids. CDR3 DNA sequence: TGCAGTGTGAGCGGCTCCTACAATGAGCAGTTCTTC. Translation gives CSVSGSYNEQFF.

The chain carries TRBV6-5 and TRBJ2-7; either TRBD1 or TRBD2 may fit D (5 bases each). V lost 5 bases, J lost 1 base, and 12 bases lay in between. Germline V gene data show CDR1 as MNHEY and CDR2 as SVGAGI. The CDR3 is made up of 14 amino acids. This CDR3 is CASSPRDGSYEQYV. CDR3 DNA: TGTGCCAGCAGTCCCCGGGACGGGTCCTACGAGCAGTACGTC.